The 17 T cell receptor beta chains below all came from one sample that was sequenced in a study of blood T cell repertoires in COVID-19. Generated by immunoSEQ multiplex PCR, the TCRdb table keeps only in-frame clones and is missing some. The sample consists of some 160,000 clones, about four fifths of them appearing once. Sequenced material: peripheral blood. The source is a woman older than 75 with acute or convalescent COVID-19.

The rearrangement links TRBV30 to TRBJ2-7; 8 bases align to TRBD1. Germline CDR1 and CDR2: GTSNPN and SVGIG (reference sequence). This CDR3 region has 13 residues. Trimming removed 2 bases from V and 2 bases from J; junction bases left unmatched: 2. This chain's CDR3 is CAWSHRGAYEQYF. The DNA of the CDR3 is TGTGCCTGGAGTCACAGGGGGGCCTACGAGCAGTACTTC.

The chain links TRBV5-4 to TRBJ1-1, with D hard to call. The CDR3 contains 13 residues. V was cut by 4 bases and J by 4 bases, with 11 bases left in between. Germline CDR1 SGHNT, CDR2 YYREEE (reference sequence). DNA of the CDR3: TGTGCCAGCAGCCCCCTGTTCGGCACTGAAGCTTTCTTT. Amino acid sequence: CASSPLFGTEAFF.

The genes are TRBV6-2 or TRBV6-3 and TRBJ2-7, with 10 bases matching TRBD1. Germline lookup yields CDR1 MNHEY and CDR2 SVGEGT. This CDR3 comprises 15 residues. V was pared by 0 bases and J by 3 bases, with 2 bases of the junction left unmatched. DNA for the CDR3: TGTGCCAGCAGTTACTCCGGGACAGGGGTCTACGAGCAGTACTTC. It yields the protein CASSYSGTGVYEQYF.

This clone was found once. This chain uses TRBV7-9 with TRBJ2-1, with a tentative D call TRBD1 (5 bases). Germline V gene lookup returns CDR1 SEHNR and CDR2 FQNEAQ (reference sequence). The CDR3 loop spans 14 amino acids. Trimming left V 5 bases short and J 6 bases short, with 14 bases between. This CDR3 reads CASSQTTEPNEQFF. In DNA, the CDR3 is TGTGCCAGCAGCCAAACGACAGAACCCAATGAGCAGTTCTTC.

V usage is TRBV24-1 and J usage is TRBJ2-2; perhaps TRBD2 as D (6 bases). Germline V lookup: CDR1 KGHDR, CDR2 SFDVKD. There are 13 residues in the CDR3. Trimming removed 7 bases from V and 4 bases from J, with 9 bases in between. CDR3 DNA sequence: TGTGCCACCAGCCGGGACTCCACCGGGGAGCTGTTTTTT. It encodes CATSRDSTGELFF.

The chain employs TRBV2 and TRBJ1-2; D uncertain. The germline gives CDR1 SNHLY, CDR2 FYNNEI. V gave up 6 bases and J gave up 8 bases, with 19 bases separating them. The CDR3 contains 14 residues. Here the CDR3 DNA reads TGTGCCAGCAGAGCAATGACCGGAGCGGGGGGCTACACCTTC. As protein: CASRAMTGAGGYTF.

With regard to this clone: Different DNA sequences within this sample yield the same CDR3. V gene TRBV7-2 combines with J gene TRBJ1-2, with 9 bases identical to TRBD1. CDR3 length: 13 amino acids. V was pared by 4 bases and J by 5 bases, with 2 bases of the junction left unmatched. Germline V gene lookup returns CDR1 SGHTA and CDR2 FQGNSA. The CDR3 protein is CASSSGQGYGYTF. In DNA, the CDR3 is TGTGCCAGCAGCTCCGGACAGGGGTATGGCTACACCTTC.

The V and J genes are TRBV5-1 and TRBJ1-1, with D hard to call. The CDR3 has 12 amino acids. Trimming stripped 7 bases from V and 5 bases from J, with 12 bases between. CDR1 is SGHRS, CDR2 YFSETQ, per germline. CDR3 bases: TGCGCCAGCGGACTTAGTCGGACTGAAGCTTTCTTT. Translation gives CASGLSRTEAFF.

This clone has a single count. V gene TRBV4-2 combines with J gene TRBJ1-6; D is perhaps TRBD1 (5 bases). The germline V and J ends were trimmed by 0 bases and 7 bases, with 16 bases remaining between them. CDR3 length equals 17 residues. Germline V gene sequence: CDR1 LGHNA, CDR2 YNFKEQ. The DNA of the CDR3 is TGTGCCAGCAGCCAAGACCCGACAGACATGAGAAATTCACCCCTCCACTTT. Its translation: CASSQDPTDMRNSPLHF.

Only a few counts were recorded for this clone. V usage is TRBV5-8 and J usage is TRBJ2-7, with 8 bases matching TRBD1. Germline V gene lookup returns CDR1 SGHTS and CDR2 YDEGEE. V dropped 1 base and J dropped 5; count of bases not matched to a gene: 8. This CDR3 has 15 residues. The CDR3 region is CASSLFQGAANEQYF. In DNA form, the CDR3 reads TGTGCCAGCAGCTTGTTCCAGGGGGCAGCTAACGAGCAGTACTTC.

This clone was detected only once. The V and J genes are TRBV19 and TRBJ2-5, with 8 nucleotides matching TRBD2. Germline lookup yields CDR1 LNHDA and CDR2 SQIVND (reference sequence). The J segment lost 2 bases and the V segment lost 2 bases, leaving 7 bases of the junction unmatched. CDR3 length equals 16 residues. CDR3 loop: CASSIKRTGGQETQYF. DNA for the CDR3: TGTGCCAGTAGTATAAAGAGGACGGGGGGGCAAGAGACCCAGTACTTC.

The V call is TRBV6-5, the J call TRBJ1-4; TRBD1 matches 8 bases. The CDR3 runs to 13 residues. Germline V gives CDR1 MNHEY, CDR2 SVGAGI. Trimming took 7 bases from V and 5 from J; bases not matched to a gene: 3. The CDR3 here is CASMDRANEKLFF. For the CDR3, the DNA is TGTGCCAGCATGGACAGGGCAAATGAAAAACTGTTTTTT.

The chain has TRBV6-5 and TRBJ1-2; D remains unclear. Looked up from germline, CDR1 is MNHEY and CDR2 is SVGAGI. This CDR3 comprises 12 residues. The V and J ends lost 5 bases and 8 bases respectively, with 12 bases between them. CDR3 nucleotide sequence: TGTGCCAGCAGTACTACTGAAGCAGGCTACACCTTC. It translates to CASSTTEAGYTF.

The chain links TRBV9 to TRBJ2-2, with a tentative D call TRBD2 (6 bases). Trimming shortened V by 3 bases and J by 4 bases, and 13 bases separated the two germline ends. This CDR3 is 15 amino acids long. CDR1 SGDLS and CDR2 YYNGEE come from the germline V gene. CDR3 in DNA: TGTGCCAGCAGCGCCGGGACTCCAGCCACCGGGGAGCTGTTTTTT. Protein sequence: CASSAGTPATGELFF. The full variable domain, its missing parts supplied by reference TRBV9 and TRBJ2-2, is DSGVTQTPKHLITATGQRVTLRCSPRSGDLSVYWYQQSLDQGLQFLIQYYNGEERAKGNILERFSAQQFPDLHSELNLSSLELGDSALYFCASSAGTPATGELFFGEGSRLTVL.

The V gene is TRBV6-5, the J gene TRBJ1-2; 11 bases match TRBD1. CDR1 is MNHEY, CDR2 SVGAGI, per germline. Trimming at V came to 6 bases and at J to 6 bases, leaving 9 bases not matched to a gene. The CDR3 totals 15 residues. The CDR3 nucleotides read TGTGCCAGCAGCCCGCGGGACAGGGGGGTGGATGGCTACACCTTC. As protein: CASSPRDRGVDGYTF.

The chain has TRBV14 and TRBJ1-1; TRBD1 agrees at 7 bases. The germline gives CDR1 SGHDN, CDR2 FVKESK. V trimming: 1 base; J trimming: 1 base; junction bases outside the gene matches: 3. This CDR3 is 15 amino acids long. The CDR3 is CASSQGQGRNTEAFF. The CDR3 bases are TGTGCCAGCAGCCAAGGACAGGGACGGAACACTGAAGCTTTCTTT.

This rearrangement joins TRBV7-9 to TRBJ2-1; D perhaps matches TRBD2 (5 bases). Trimming cost V 6 bases and J 6 bases, with 24 bases left between them. This CDR3 spans 17 amino acids. The germline V gene has CDR1 SEHNR and CDR2 FQNEAQ (reference sequence). Here the CDR3 DNA reads TGTGCCAGCAGAACCTCGGGGTCGGGTCTCCCACTCAATGAGCAGTTCTTC. Translation gives CASRTSGSGLPLNEQFF.